This T cell receptor beta chain was recorded in a study of T-cell reconstitution after alpha-beta-depleted transplantation in children. The CDR3 totals 12 residues. Germline V gene data show CDR1 as SGHTA and CDR2 as FQGNSA. V dropped 1 base and J dropped 8 bases, with 6 bases sitting between them. Unique molecular identifiers were incorporated into the prepared TCRbeta library. MiXCR, applied by TCRdb to the PCR reads, yields one record per CDR3 protein. The sample includes some 600,000 distinct CDR3 sequences, 10% to 15% of them seen just once. This clonotype was seen a few times. The sequence was collected from a male patient younger than 18 who had a stem cell transplant for acute myeloid leukemia, so the T cells may come from the graft donor. The chain uses TRBV7-2 and TRBJ2-1; D ambiguous. This specimen was PBMCs, mostly from graft donor cells, taken 360 days after TCRalphabeta/CD19-depleted stem cell transplant. As DNA, the CDR3 is TGTGCCAGCAGCTTAGAGTTACATGAGCAGTTCTTC. Translated: CASSLELHEQFF.